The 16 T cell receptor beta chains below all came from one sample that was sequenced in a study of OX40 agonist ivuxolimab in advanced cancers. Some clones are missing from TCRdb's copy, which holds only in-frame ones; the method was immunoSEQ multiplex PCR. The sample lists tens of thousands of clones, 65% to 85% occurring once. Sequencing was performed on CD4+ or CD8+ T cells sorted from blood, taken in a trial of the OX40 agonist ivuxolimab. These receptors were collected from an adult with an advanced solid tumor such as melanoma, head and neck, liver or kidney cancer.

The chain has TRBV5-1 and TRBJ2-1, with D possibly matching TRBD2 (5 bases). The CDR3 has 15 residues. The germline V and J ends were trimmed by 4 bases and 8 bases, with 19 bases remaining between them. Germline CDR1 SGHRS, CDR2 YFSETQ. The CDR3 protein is CASSPRMGSGYEQFF. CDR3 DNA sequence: TGCGCCAGCAGCCCCCGGATGGGGAGTGGCTATGAGCAGTTCTTC.

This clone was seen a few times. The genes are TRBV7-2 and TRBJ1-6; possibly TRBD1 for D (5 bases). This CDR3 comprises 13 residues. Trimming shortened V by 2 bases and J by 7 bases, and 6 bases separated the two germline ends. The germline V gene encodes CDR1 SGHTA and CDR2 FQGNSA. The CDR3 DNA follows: TGTGCCAGCAGCTTAAACAGGAATTCACCCCTCCACTTT. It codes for CASSLNRNSPLHF.

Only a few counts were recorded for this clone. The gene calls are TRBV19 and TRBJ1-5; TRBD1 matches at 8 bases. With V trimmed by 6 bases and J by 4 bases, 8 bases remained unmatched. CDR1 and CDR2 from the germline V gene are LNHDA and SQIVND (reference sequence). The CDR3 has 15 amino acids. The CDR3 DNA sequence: TGTGCCAGTAGCCTAGGACAGGGAAGTAATCAGCCCCAGCATTTT. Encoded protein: CASSLGQGSNQPQHF.

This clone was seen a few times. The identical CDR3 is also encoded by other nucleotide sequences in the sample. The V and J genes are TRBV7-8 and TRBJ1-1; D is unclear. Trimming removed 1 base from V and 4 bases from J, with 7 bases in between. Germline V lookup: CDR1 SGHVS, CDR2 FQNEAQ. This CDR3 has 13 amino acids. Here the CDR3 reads CASSLERSTEAFF. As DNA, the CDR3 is TGTGCCAGCAGCTTAGAGAGGTCCACTGAAGCTTTCTTT.

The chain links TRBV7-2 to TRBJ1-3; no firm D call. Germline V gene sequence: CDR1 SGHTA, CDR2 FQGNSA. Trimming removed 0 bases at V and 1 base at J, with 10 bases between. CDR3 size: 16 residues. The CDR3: CASSLAPVSSGNTIYF. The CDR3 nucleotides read TGTGCCAGCAGCTTAGCGCCCGTCTCTTCTGGAAACACCATATATTTT.

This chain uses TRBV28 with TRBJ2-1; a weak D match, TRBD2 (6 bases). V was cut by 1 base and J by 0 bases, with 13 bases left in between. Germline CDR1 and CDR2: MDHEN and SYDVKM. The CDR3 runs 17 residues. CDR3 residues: CASSLLFAGSSYNEQFF. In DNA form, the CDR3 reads TGTGCCAGCAGTTTATTGTTTGCGGGGAGCTCCTACAATGAGCAGTTCTTC.

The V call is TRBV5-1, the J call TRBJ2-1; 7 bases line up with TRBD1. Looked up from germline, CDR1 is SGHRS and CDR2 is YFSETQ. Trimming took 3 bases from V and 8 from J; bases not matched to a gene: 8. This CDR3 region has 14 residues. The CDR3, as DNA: TGCGCCAGCAGCTGGATAGGACAGGTAGATGAGCAGTTCTTC. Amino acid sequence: CASSWIGQVDEQFF.

The CDR3 spells CASSYGDLGVDEQYF. In DNA, the CDR3 is TGTGCCAGCAGTTACGGGGACCTCGGGGTAGACGAGCAGTACTTC. The genes are TRBV6-6 and TRBJ2-7; either TRBD1 or TRBD2 may supply D (5 bases each). This CDR3 has 15 residues. In germline, CDR1 is MNHNY, CDR2 SVGAGI (reference sequence). The V gene lost 2 bases and the J gene lost 5 bases, with 16 bases spanning the gap.

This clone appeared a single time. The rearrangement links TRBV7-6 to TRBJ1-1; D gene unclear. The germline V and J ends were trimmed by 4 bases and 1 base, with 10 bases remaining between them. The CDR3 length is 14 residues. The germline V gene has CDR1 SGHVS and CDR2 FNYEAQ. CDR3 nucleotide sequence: TGTGCCAGCAGCTCCCCCACACAGAACACTGAAGCTTTCTTT. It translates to CASSSPTQNTEAFF.

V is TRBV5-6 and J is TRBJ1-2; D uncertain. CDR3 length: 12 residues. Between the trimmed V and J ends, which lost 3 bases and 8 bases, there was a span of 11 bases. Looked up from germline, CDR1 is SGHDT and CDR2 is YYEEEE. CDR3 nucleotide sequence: TGTGCCAGCAGCTCGGGGTATGGAGGCTACACCTTC. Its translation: CASSSGYGGYTF.

The CDR3 nucleotides are TGTGCCAGCAGCTTCTCAGGGGGGGGAAACACCATATATTTT. It codes for CASSFSGGGNTIYF. The chain employs TRBV7-2 and TRBJ1-3; 7 bases align to TRBD1. The CDR3 runs to 14 residues. Trimming at V came to 3 bases and at J to 4 bases, leaving 3 bases not matched to a gene. Looked up from germline, CDR1 is SGHTA and CDR2 is FQGNSA.

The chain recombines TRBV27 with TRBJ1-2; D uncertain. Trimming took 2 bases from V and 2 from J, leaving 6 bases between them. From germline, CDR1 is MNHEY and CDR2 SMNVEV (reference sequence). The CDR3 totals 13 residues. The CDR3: CASSLQANYGYTF. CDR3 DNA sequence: TGTGCCAGCAGTTTACAAGCGAACTATGGCTACACCTTC.

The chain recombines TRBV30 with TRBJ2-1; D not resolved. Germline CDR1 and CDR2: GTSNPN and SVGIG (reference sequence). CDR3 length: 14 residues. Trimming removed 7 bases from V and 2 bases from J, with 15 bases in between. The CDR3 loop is CAYRGDVAYNEQFF. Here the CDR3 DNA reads TGTGCCTACCGAGGAGATGTCGCCTACAATGAGCAGTTCTTC. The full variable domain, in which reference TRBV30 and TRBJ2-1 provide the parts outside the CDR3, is SQTIHQWPATLVQPVGSPLSLECTVEGTSNPNLYWYRQAAGRGLQLLFYSVGIGQISSEVPQNLSASRPQDRQFILSSKKLLLSDSGFYLCAYRGDVAYNEQFFGPGTRLTVL.

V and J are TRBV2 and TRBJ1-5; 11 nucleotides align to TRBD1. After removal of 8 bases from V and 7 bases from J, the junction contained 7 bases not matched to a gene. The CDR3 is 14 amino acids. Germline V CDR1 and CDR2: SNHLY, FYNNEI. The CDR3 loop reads CASLGTGGGQPQHF. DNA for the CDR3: TGTGCCAGCCTCGGGACAGGGGGTGGGCAGCCCCAGCATTTT.

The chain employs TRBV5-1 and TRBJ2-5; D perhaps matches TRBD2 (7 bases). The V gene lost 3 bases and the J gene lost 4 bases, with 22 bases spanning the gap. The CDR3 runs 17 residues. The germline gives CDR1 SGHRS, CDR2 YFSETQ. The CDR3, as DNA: TGCGCCAGCAGCTACATTGGGGGGGCCTGGCGGGGAGAGACCCAGTACTTC. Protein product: CASSYIGGAWRGETQYF.

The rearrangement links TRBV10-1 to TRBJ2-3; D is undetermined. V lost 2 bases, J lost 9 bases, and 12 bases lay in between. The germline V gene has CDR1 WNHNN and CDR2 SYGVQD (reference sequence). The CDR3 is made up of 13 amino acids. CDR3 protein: CASSEARLGTQYF. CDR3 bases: TGCGCCAGCAGTGAGGCCAGGCTGGGAACGCAGTATTTT.